The 10 T cell receptor beta chains in this list originate from one sample, sequenced in a study of cytomegalovirus exposure and HLA in healthy donors. PCR used 60 Vbeta primers and 13 Jbeta primers. Data came from immunoSEQ multiplex PCR; TCRdb stores just in-frame clones and leaves some out. The sample has about 99,000 clones; around 9.1% are singletons. Sequenced material: PBMCs. The receptors shown here come from a man in his forties or fifties in good health and CMV-seropositive.

The V and J genes are TRBV13 and TRBJ2-3; TRBD2 might be the D (5 bases). This CDR3 is built from 15 residues. Germline CDR1 PRHDT, CDR2 FYEKMQ (reference sequence). V was cut by 5 bases and J by 6 bases, with 18 bases left in between. The CDR3 loop reads CASSPEGSLGDTQYF. CDR3 coding DNA: TGTGCCAGCAGCCCCGAAGGGAGCCTGGGGGATACGCAGTATTTT. The full variable domain, its missing parts supplied by reference TRBV13 and TRBJ2-3, is AAGVIQSPRHLIKEKRETATLKCYPIPRHDTVYWYQQGPGQDPQFLISFYEKMQSDKGSIPDRFSAQQFSDYHSELNMSSLELGDSALYFCASSPEGSLGDTQYFGPGTRLTVL.

The rearrangement uses TRBV4-1 and TRBJ2-7; possibly TRBD1 for D (6 bases). V was pared by 1 base and J by 0 bases, with 13 bases between. There are 16 residues in the CDR3. From germline, CDR1 is MGHRA and CDR2 YSYEKL. CDR3 in amino acids: CASSQGFTGSSYEQYF. CDR3 nucleotides: TGCGCCAGCAGCCAAGGGTTCACAGGGTCCTCCTACGAGCAGTACTTC.

A few counts support this clone. J is TRBJ1-2 and V is TRBV10-3; D is unclear. Trimming stripped 8 bases from V and 5 bases from J, with 9 bases between. The germline gives CDR1 ENHRY, CDR2 SYGVKD. This CDR3 is built from 11 residues. In DNA, the CDR3 is TGTGCCATCCGGGAGGGATATGGCTACACCTTC. It is translated as CAIREGYGYTF.

This clone has only a few counts. V and J are TRBV19 and TRBJ2-1; maybe TRBD2 (6 bases). The germline V gene has CDR1 LNHDA and CDR2 SQIVND (reference sequence). Trimming left V 2 bases short and J 4 bases short, with 12 bases between. This CDR3 has 15 amino acids. The CDR3 DNA follows: TGTGCCAGTAGTATAAGTAGCGGCACTTACAATGAGCAGTTCTTC. It encodes CASSISSGTYNEQFF.

This clone has only a few counts. V usage is TRBV11-3 and J usage is TRBJ2-7; a possible D gene is TRBD1 (5 bases). The germline V and J ends were trimmed by 5 bases and 7 bases, with 12 bases remaining between them. Germline assignment: CDR1 SGHNT and CDR2 YENEEA. This CDR3 is built from 12 residues. This chain's CDR3 is CASSLGLREQYF. Written as DNA, the CDR3 is TGTGCCAGCAGCCTGGGGCTTAGAGAGCAGTACTTC.

CDR3 coding DNA: TGTGCCAGCAGTTTTTCAACAGTCACCTCCTACGAGCAGTACTTC. Translated, it gives CASSFSTVTSYEQYF. V and J are TRBV28 and TRBJ2-7, with D unclear. The germline V and J ends were trimmed by 3 bases and 0 bases, with 12 bases remaining between them. The CDR3 runs 15 residues. CDR1 is MDHEN, CDR2 SYDVKM, per germline. Based on the CDR3 plus reference TRBV28 and TRBJ2-7, the full variable domain is DVKVTQSSRYLVKRTGEKVFLECVQDMDHENMFWYRQDPGLGLRLIYFSYDVKMKEKGDIPEGYSVSREKKERFSLILESASTNQTSMYLCASSFSTVTSYEQYFGPGTRLTVT.

This clone was found a few times. The chain links TRBV5-1 to TRBJ2-7; 11 nucleotides match TRBD2. The CDR3 loop spans 16 amino acids. V dropped 3 bases and J dropped 6; count of bases not matched to a gene: 11. Germline V gives CDR1 SGHRS, CDR2 YFSETQ. In DNA, the CDR3 is TGCGCCAGCAGCTGGGGGACTAGCGGAATACTTCGCGAGCAGTACTTC. This gives the protein CASSWGTSGILREQYF.

CDR3 in amino acids: CASSYFPGQGWETQYF. The DNA for the CDR3 is TGTGCCAGCAGTTACTTCCCGGGACAGGGGTGGGAGACCCAGTACTTC. J is TRBJ2-5 and V is TRBV6-5; TRBD1 aligns across 10 bases. After removal of 1 base from V and 5 bases from J, the junction contained 7 bases not matched to a gene. Germline lookup yields CDR1 MNHEY and CDR2 SVGAGI. This CDR3 contains 16 residues.

The V gene is TRBV7-9, the J gene TRBJ1-2; no clear D. V was cut by 5 bases and J by 5 bases, with 18 bases left in between. The CDR3 covers 15 residues. Germline-derived CDR1 and CDR2 are SEHNR and FQNEAQ (reference sequence). The CDR3 nucleotides are TGTGCCAGCAGCCACGGTGGCACAGCCCATTATGGCTACACCTTC. The encoded protein is CASSHGGTAHYGYTF.

This clone was seen a few times. The chain combines TRBV5-1 with TRBJ2-5; 9 bases match TRBD2. Trimming took 4 bases from V and 4 from J; bases not matched to a gene: 5. Germline CDR1 is SGHRS and CDR2 is YFSETQ. The CDR3 sequence is 14 residues long. CDR3 coding DNA: TGCGCCAGCAGCATTAGCGGGAGTGGAGAGACCCAGTACTTC. This codes for CASSISGSGETQYF.